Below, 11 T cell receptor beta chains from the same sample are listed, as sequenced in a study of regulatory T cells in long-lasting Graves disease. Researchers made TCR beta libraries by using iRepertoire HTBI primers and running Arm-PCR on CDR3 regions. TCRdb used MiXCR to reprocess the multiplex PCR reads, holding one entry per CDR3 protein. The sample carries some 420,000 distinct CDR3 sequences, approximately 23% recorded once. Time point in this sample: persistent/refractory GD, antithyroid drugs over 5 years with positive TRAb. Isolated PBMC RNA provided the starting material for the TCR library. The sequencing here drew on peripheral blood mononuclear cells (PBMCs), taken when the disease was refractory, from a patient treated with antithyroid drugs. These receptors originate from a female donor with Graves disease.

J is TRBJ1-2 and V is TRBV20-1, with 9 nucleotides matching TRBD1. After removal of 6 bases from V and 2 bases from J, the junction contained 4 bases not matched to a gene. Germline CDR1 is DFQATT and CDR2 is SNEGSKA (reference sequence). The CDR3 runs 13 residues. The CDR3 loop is CSATGGLNYGYTF. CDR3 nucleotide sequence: TGCAGTGCAACAGGGGGCCTAAACTATGGCTACACCTTC.

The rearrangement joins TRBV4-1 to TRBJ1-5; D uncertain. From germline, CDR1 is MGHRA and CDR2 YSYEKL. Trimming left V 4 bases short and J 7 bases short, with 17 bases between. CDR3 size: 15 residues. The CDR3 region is CASSLAPSGEQPQHF. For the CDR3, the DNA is TGCGCCAGCAGCCTGGCCCCCTCCGGGGAACAGCCCCAGCATTTT.

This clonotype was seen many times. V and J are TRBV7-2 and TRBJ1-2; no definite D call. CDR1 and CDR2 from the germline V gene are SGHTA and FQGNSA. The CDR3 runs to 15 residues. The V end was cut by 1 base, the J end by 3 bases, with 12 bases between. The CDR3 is CASSLVAQSYYGYTF. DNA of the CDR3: TGTGCCAGCAGCTTAGTGGCTCAGAGCTACTATGGCTACACCTTC.

The CDR3 region is CSGQHNTEAFF. In DNA form, the CDR3 reads TGCAGCGGACAGCATAACACTGAAGCTTTCTTT. The V call is TRBV29-1, the J call TRBJ1-1, with D tentatively TRBD1 (5 bases). Germline V gene data show CDR1 as SQVTM and CDR2 as ANQGSEA. Trimming removed 7 bases at V and 2 bases at J, with 8 bases between. The CDR3 is 11 residues long.

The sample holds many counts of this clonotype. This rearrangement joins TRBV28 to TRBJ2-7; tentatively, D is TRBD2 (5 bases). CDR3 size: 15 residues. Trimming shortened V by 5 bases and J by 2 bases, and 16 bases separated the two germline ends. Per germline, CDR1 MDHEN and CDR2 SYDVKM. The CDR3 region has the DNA TGTGCCAGCAGTCCGTCGGGCGGGCTGACCTACGAGCAGTACTTC. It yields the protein CASSPSGGLTYEQYF.

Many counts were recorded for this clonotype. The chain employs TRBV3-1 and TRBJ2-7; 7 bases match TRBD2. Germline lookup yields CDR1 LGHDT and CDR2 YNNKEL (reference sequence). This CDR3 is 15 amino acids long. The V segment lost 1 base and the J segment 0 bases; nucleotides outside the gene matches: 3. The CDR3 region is CASSQAASGSYEQYF. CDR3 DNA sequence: TGTGCCAGCAGCCAAGCGGCTAGCGGCTCCTACGAGCAGTACTTC.

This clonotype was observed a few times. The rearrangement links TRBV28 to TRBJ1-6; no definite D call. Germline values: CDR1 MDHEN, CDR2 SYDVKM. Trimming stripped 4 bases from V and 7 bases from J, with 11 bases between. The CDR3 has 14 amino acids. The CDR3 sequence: CASSYLGSNSPLHF. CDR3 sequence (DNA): TGTGCCAGCAGTTACTTGGGGAGCAATTCACCCCTCCACTTT.

CDR3: CSAKAQRGSGELFF. For the CDR3, the DNA is TGCAGTGCTAAGGCCCAGCGGGGTTCCGGGGAGCTGTTTTTT. The chain uses TRBV20-1 and TRBJ2-2; 7 nucleotides agree with TRBD2. The CDR3 loop spans 14 amino acids. With 4 bases clipped from V and 6 bases from J, the junction kept 8 bases outside the gene matches. CDR1 DFQATT and CDR2 SNEGSKA come from the germline V gene (reference sequence).

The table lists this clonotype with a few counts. CDR3 in amino acids: CASSRQGLSYYEQYF. The CDR3 DNA is TGTGCCAGTAGTCGACAGGGGCTCTCCTATTACGAGCAGTACTTC. The chain employs TRBV19 and TRBJ2-7; 8 bases line up with TRBD1. Germline assignment: CDR1 LNHDA and CDR2 SQIVND (reference sequence). CDR3 length: 15 residues. V shed 5 bases, J shed 4 bases, and the junction held 10 bases outside the gene matches.

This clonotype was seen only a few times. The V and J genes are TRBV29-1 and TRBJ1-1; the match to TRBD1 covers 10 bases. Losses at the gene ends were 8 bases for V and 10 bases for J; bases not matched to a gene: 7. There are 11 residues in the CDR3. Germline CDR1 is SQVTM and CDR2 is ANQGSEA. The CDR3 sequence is CSMEDRGIAFF. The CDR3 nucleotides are TGCAGCATGGAGGACAGGGGGATAGCTTTCTTT.

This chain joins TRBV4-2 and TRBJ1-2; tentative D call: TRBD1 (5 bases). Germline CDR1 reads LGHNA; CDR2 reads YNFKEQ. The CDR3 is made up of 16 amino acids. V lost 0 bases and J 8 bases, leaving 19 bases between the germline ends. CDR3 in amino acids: CASSQDGDGSVKGYTF. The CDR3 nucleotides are TGTGCCAGCAGCCAAGATGGGGACGGATCAGTAAAGGGCTACACCTTC.